This TCR beta chain is drawn from a study of shared clonotypes between healthy human individuals. About this clone: It differs at one base from a far larger clone, so likely a read error. Other DNA sequences in the same sample also yield this CDR3.

Source study methods: ImmunoSEQ output lacked quality scores and full-length reads, limiting matched filtering. Using immunoSEQ multiplex PCR, the repertoire was profiled, and TCRdb retains in-frame clones only, with some absent. V, J and clone size reflect that table, while D and trimming were determined from the DNA. Altogether some 530,000 clones are present, about 85% being singletons, with the ten largest covering roughly 13%. The sequence came from a woman between 35 and 50 years old in good health. Some clones in this sample may be carry-over from other donors' samples. The specimen sequenced was PBMCs.

CDR3 loop: CASSPLLLVAKNIQYF. The CDR3 DNA reads TGTGCCAGCAGCCCCCTACTCCTGGTAGCAAAAAACATTCAGTACTTC. The chain joins TRBV28 to TRBJ2-4; D is ambiguous. The germline V gene encodes CDR1 MDHEN and CDR2 SYDVKM. Trimming removed 6 bases from V and 4 bases from J, with 19 bases in between. There are 16 residues in the CDR3.